What follows is one TCR beta chain and its context. Only in-frame clones appear in the TCRdb table, and some are missing; sequencing was by immunoSEQ multiplex PCR. The sample has 2,500,000 or so clones; 80% to 95% are singletons. This record belongs to a study of shared clonotypes between healthy human individuals. This CDR3 has 16 residues. With 5 bases removed from V and 5 bases from J, the gap between germline ends came to 21 bases. Germline V CDR1 and CDR2: SGHTA, FQGNSA. This clonotype was obtained from a man younger than 35 in good health. Some clones in this sample may be carry-over from other donors' samples. The chain employs TRBV7-2 and TRBJ1-2; D is possibly TRBD1 (6 bases). Sequenced material: naive CD4+ T cells from PBMCs. Subset reported: CD45RA+ positively selected. In DNA, the CDR3 is TGTGCCAGCAGCCCCCCTGGGGGGCGGACTCTATATGGCTACACCTTC. The encoded protein is CASSPPGGRTLYGYTF. Combining the CDR3 with reference TRBV7-2 and TRBJ1-2 gives the whole variable domain GAGVSQSPSNKVTEKGKDVELRCDPISGHTALYWYRQSLGQGLEFLIYFQGNSAPDKSGLPSDRFSAERTGGSVSTLTIQRTQQEDSAVYLCASSPPGGRTLYGYTFGSGTRLTVV.